These T cell receptor beta chains were read from a single sample in a study of T cells in Graves' hyperthyroidism and ophthalmopathy. Each CDR3 protein is one row after TCRdb ran MiXCR on the multiplex PCR reads. In the table there are approximately 530,000 distinct CDR3 sequences, approximately 15% of which are singletons. The sequenced sample consisted of blood. The receptor set was obtained from a woman between 18 and 29 years old with Graves' hyperthyroidism. CDR3s include the opening cysteine and the closing phenylalanine or tryptophan. The D gene is left open where the match is weak. Rows give clone size only sometimes, using once, few, many, or a class for an expanded clone.

j_call clone_size v_call d_call cdr3_aa cdr3_nt
TRBJ2-7 many TRBV5-1 TRBD1 CASSVRAGTAYEQYF TGCGCCAGCAGCGTCAGGGCCGGGACAGCATACGAGCAGTACTTC
TRBJ2-3 few TRBV2 TRBD2 CASSGGGSGFRTDTQYF TGTGCCAGCAGTGGGGGGGGTAGCGGTTTTAGGACAGATACGCAGTATTTT
TRBJ2-2 NA TRBV12-5 TRBD1 CASGSGTGGSTDSGELFF TGTGCTAGTGGTTCCGGGACAGGGGGCTCCACCGACTCCGGGGAGCTGTTTTTT
TRBJ1-5 few TRBV18 NA CASSPQGGGDQPQHF TGTGCCAGCTCACCCCAGGGAGGTGGAGATCAGCCCCAGCATTTT
TRBJ2-3 many TRBV7-2 TRBD2 CASSLVPWVRGRTDTQYF TGTGCCAGCAGCTTAGTGCCGTGGGTGCGGGGGAGAACAGATACGCAGTATTTT
TRBJ1-1 few TRBV4-2 NA CASSQGDRSFEAFF TGTGCCAGCAGCCAAGGAGACAGATCCTTTGAAGCTTTCTTT
TRBJ1-5 NA TRBV4-1 NA CASSQVASNQPQHF TGCGCCAGCAGCCAAGTTGCAAGCAATCAGCCCCAGCATTTT
TRBJ1-5 NA TRBV7-2 NA CASSLGTFLGQPQHF TGTGCCAGCAGCTTAGGGACCTTTCTTGGGCAGCCCCAGCATTTT
TRBJ1-5 many TRBV3-1 TRBD1 CASSQRRGPGNQPQHF TGTGCCAGCAGCCAAAGGAGGGGGCCTGGGAATCAGCCCCAGCATTTT
TRBJ2-7 many TRBV7-9 NA CASSIATGPAYEQYF TGTGCCAGCAGCATCGCTACCGGGCCGGCCTACGAGCAGTACTTC
TRBJ2-1 many TRBV6-1 NA CASLRQEYNEQFF TGTGCCAGCTTGCGACAGGAATACAATGAGCAGTTCTTC
TRBJ1-2 NA TRBV6-1 NA CASSESVLGYGYTF TGTGCCAGCAGTGAAAGTGTCCTGGGCTATGGCTACACCTTC
TRBJ2-2 few TRBV24-1 NA CATSDAGTRNAGELFF TGTGCCACCAGTGATGCCGGGACCCGCAACGCCGGGGAGCTGTTTTTT
TRBJ2-2 NA TRBV11-2 NA CASSIAYTGELFF TGTGCCAGCAGCATAGCTTACACCGGGGAGCTGTTTTTT
TRBJ1-6 many TRBV12-3/TRBV12-4 NA CASSYWGENSPLHF TGTGCCAGCAGTTATTGGGGAGAAAATTCACCCCTCCACTTT
TRBJ2-7 many TRBV7-2 NA CASSPTRTTYEQYF TGTGCCAGCAGCCCTACCCGGACAACCTACGAGCAGTACTTC
TRBJ2-3 NA TRBV9 TRBD2 CASSSLTSGPTDTQYF TGCGCCAGCAGCTCGCTGACTAGCGGGCCTACAGATACGCAGTATTTT
TRBJ1-1 many TRBV2 NA CASRVEGNTEAFF TGTGCCAGCAGAGTGGAGGGGAACACTGAAGCTTTCTTT
TRBJ2-7 few TRBV18 NA CASSLSAGPSYEQYF TGTGCCAGCTCACTTTCGGCCGGGCCCTCCTACGAGCAGTACTTC
TRBJ1-1 many TRBV5-1 NA CASSLAGDTEAFF TGCGCCAGCAGCTTGGCTGGCGACACTGAAGCTTTCTTT
TRBJ1-6 few TRBV5-1 TRBD1 CASSGGQGPESPLHF TGCGCCAGCAGCGGAGGACAGGGTCCGGAATCACCCCTCCACTTT
TRBJ2-3 many TRBV7-9 NA CASSLGGTVTDTQYF TGTGCCAGCAGCTTAGGAGGGACGGTCACAGATACGCAGTATTTT
TRBJ2-3 few TRBV7-2 NA CASQSGWAVDTQYF TGTGCCAGCCAGAGCGGGTGGGCCGTTGATACGCAGTATTTT
TRBJ1-1 many TRBV6-5 NA CASSYRGSGTEAFF TGTGCCAGCAGTTACAGGGGTTCCGGCACTGAAGCTTTCTTT
TRBJ2-7 NA TRBV20-1 NA CSARDTTGREPPYEQYF TGCAGTGCTAGAGATACAACCGGGCGGGAACCACCCTACGAGCAGTACTTC
TRBJ2-3 many TRBV7-3 TRBD1 CASSLQGALDTQYF TGTGCCAGCAGCTTACAGGGGGCTCTAGATACGCAGTATTTT
TRBJ1-2 few TRBV19 TRBD1 CATLQTGVNGYTF TGTGCCACCTTGCAGACAGGGGTGAACGGCTACACCTTC
TRBJ2-6 few TRBV12-3/TRBV12-4 NA CASRWGQMTGANVLTF TGTGCCAGCCGCTGGGGTCAGATGACAGGGGCCAACGTCCTGACTTTC
TRBJ2-7 few TRBV4-3 TRBD1 CASSETRTGAYEQYF TGCGCCAGCAGTGAGACCCGGACAGGCGCCTACGAGCAGTACTTC
TRBJ2-3 few TRBV20-1 NA CSAPPGGGFSTDTQYF TGCAGTGCTCCACCCGGAGGGGGATTTAGCACAGATACGCAGTATTTT
TRBJ1-1 many TRBV9 NA CASSVGARASRDTEAFF TGTGCCAGCAGCGTAGGGGCGAGGGCCTCAAGGGACACTGAAGCTTTCTTT
TRBJ2-7 many TRBV7-8 NA CASSLALARRSYEQYF TGTGCCAGCAGCTTAGCGCTGGCCAGGCGCTCCTACGAGCAGTACTTC
TRBJ2-2 NA TRBV19 NA CASRPRSGDPTGELFF TGTGCCAGTAGACCGAGGTCGGGGGACCCCACCGGGGAGCTGTTTTTT
TRBJ2-1 NA TRBV5-6 TRBD2 CASSLDPRGVHEQFF TGTGCCAGCAGCTTGGATCCGCGGGGGGTCCATGAGCAGTTCTTC
TRBJ2-1 many TRBV28 TRBD2 CASSPRTSSNEQFF TGTGCCAGCAGCCCTCGGACTAGCAGCAATGAGCAGTTCTTC
TRBJ1-4 many TRBV11-1 TRBD1 CASSLRGTLGEKLFF TGTGCCAGCAGCCTCAGGGGGACTCTCGGGGAAAAACTGTTTTTT
TRBJ1-3 NA TRBV12-3/TRBV12-4 TRBD1 CASSSGTGGRWGSGNTIYF TGTGCCAGCAGTTCTGGGACAGGAGGAAGATGGGGCTCTGGAAACACCATATATTTT
TRBJ2-7 many TRBV5-1 TRBD1 CASSLIYGTDYEQYF TGCGCCAGCAGCTTAATATATGGGACAGACTACGAGCAGTACTTC
TRBJ2-1 NA TRBV25-1 TRBD2 CASSVLGTSPYNEQFF TGTGCCAGCAGTGTATTGGGGACTAGCCCGTACAATGAGCAGTTCTTC
TRBJ2-6 NA TRBV9 NA CASSSPPGANVLTF TGTGCCAGCAGCTCCCCTCCAGGGGCCAACGTCCTGACTTTC
TRBJ1-2 many TRBV6-5 NA CASSYSSSNYGYTF TGTGCCAGCAGTTACTCCTCCTCTAACTATGGCTACACCTTC
TRBJ2-7 NA TRBV18 TRBD1 CASSPIRGPGEQYF TGTGCCAGCTCACCAATCAGGGGGCCGGGCGAGCAGTACTTC
TRBJ2-7 NA TRBV28 TRBD2 CASSFRRLAGPYEQYF TGTGCCAGCAGTTTTCGAAGACTAGCGGGGCCCTACGAGCAGTACTTC
TRBJ2-2 many TRBV5-6 NA CASSSGWTGELFF TGTGCCAGCAGCTCAGGGTGGACCGGGGAGCTGTTTTTT
TRBJ1-2 many TRBV5-5 NA CASSLGQGVGGYTF TGTGCCAGCAGCTTGGGTCAGGGAGTTGGTGGCTACACCTTC
TRBJ2-6 few TRBV3-1 NA CASSQGGSESSGANVLTF TGTGCCAGCAGCCAAGGTGGGTCCGAAAGCTCTGGGGCCAACGTCCTGACTTTC
TRBJ2-1 many TRBV12-3/TRBV12-4 TRBD2 CASSFTRGGQNNEQFF TGTGCCAGCAGTTTTACCCGGGGGGGGCAGAACAATGAGCAGTTCTTC
TRBJ2-3 many TRBV2 TRBD2 CARKTSGTTDTQYF TGTGCCAGAAAGACTAGCGGGACCACAGATACGCAGTATTTT
TRBJ2-7 many TRBV11-2 NA CASSLGSYYEQYF TGTGCCAGCAGCTTGGGCAGCTACTACGAGCAGTACTTC
TRBJ1-4 NA TRBV7-2 TRBD1 CASSPSGTARTNEKLFF TGTGCCAGCAGCCCTAGTGGGACAGCGAGAACTAATGAAAAACTGTTTTTT
TRBJ1-2 many TRBV13 TRBD1 CASSARQGDIYGYTF TGTGCCAGCAGCGCCAGACAGGGGGATATCTATGGCTACACCTTC
TRBJ1-1 many TRBV19 NA CASSIVTGMNTEAFF TGTGCCAGTAGTATAGTTACAGGGATGAACACTGAAGCTTTCTTT
TRBJ2-5 few TRBV5-1 TRBD2 CASSRREGQETQYF TGCGCCAGCTCCAGGCGGGAGGGTCAAGAGACCCAGTACTTC
TRBJ1-1 few TRBV7-9 NA CASSLGGWDTEAFF TGTGCCAGCAGCTTAGGGGGATGGGACACTGAAGCTTTCTTT
TRBJ2-7 many TRBV10-1 NA CASSTREFPYEQYF TGCGCCAGCAGTACTCGGGAGTTTCCCTACGAGCAGTACTTC